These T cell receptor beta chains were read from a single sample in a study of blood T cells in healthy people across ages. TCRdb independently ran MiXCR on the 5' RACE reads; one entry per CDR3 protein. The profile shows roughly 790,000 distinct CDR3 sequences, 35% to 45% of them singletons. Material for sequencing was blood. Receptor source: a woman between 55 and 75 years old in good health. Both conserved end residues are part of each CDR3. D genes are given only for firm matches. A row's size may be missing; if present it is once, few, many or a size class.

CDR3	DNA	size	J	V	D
CASSLAWEGSYEQYF	TGTGCCAGCAGCTTAGCGTGGGAGGGTTCCTACGAGCAGTACTTC	few	TRBJ2-7	TRBV7-2	TRBD2
CASSVSEGNYEQYF	TGTGCCAGCAGTGTGAGTGAGGGAAACTACGAGCAGTACTTC	NA	TRBJ2-7	TRBV2	NA
CASTRTGDEEQYF	TGTGCCAGCACTCGGACAGGAGACGAGGAGCAGTACTTC	NA	TRBJ2-7	TRBV6-2/TRBV6-3	TRBD1
CASSSAPDLAYNEQFF	TGTGCCAGCAGCTCCGCCCCGGATCTAGCCTACAATGAGCAGTTCTTC	many	TRBJ2-1	TRBV7-2	NA
CASSHPGSGADTQYF	TGTGCCAGCAGCCATCCCGGGAGCGGGGCAGATACGCAGTATTTT	once	TRBJ2-3	TRBV11-1	TRBD2
CSVTDRGGYGYTF	TGCAGCGTTACCGACAGGGGTGGCTATGGCTACACCTTC	NA	TRBJ1-2	TRBV29-1	TRBD1
CASSQEVGHTLQETQYF	TGCGCCAGCAGCCAAGAGGTCGGACATACCCTCCAAGAGACCCAGTACTTC	NA	TRBJ2-5	TRBV4-1	NA
CASINRDPSTDTQYF	TGTGCCAGCATTAACCGGGACCCAAGCACAGATACGCAGTATTTT	few	TRBJ2-3	TRBV2	NA
CAIRGQETQYF	TGTGCCATCAGGGGGCAAGAGACCCAGTACTTC	few	TRBJ2-5	TRBV10-3	NA
CASSSTGGYYNEQYF	TGTGCCAGCAGTTCAACAGGGGGTTACTACAATGAGCAGTACTTC	NA	TRBJ2-7	TRBV12-3/TRBV12-4	TRBD1
CAISEQLNEKLFF	TGTGCCATCAGTGAACAGCTTAATGAAAAACTGTTTTTT	NA	TRBJ1-4	TRBV10-3	NA
CASSLTAIRTGLNQPQHF	TGTGCCAGCAGTCTCACTGCGATAAGGACAGGTTTAAATCAGCCCCAGCATTTT	few	TRBJ1-5	TRBV6-5	TRBD1
CAGSHREKVETQYF	TGTGCCGGCAGCCATAGGGAGAAAGTGGAGACCCAGTACTTC	NA	TRBJ2-5	TRBV3-1	NA
CSATHPGQPSIGQYF	TGCAGTGCTACCCATCCGGGACAGCCGTCTATTGGGCAGTACTTC	few	TRBJ2-5	TRBV20-1	TRBD1
CAISESSPGSDLDNEQFF	TGTGCCATCAGTGAGTCTTCCCCCGGGAGCGACTTGGACAATGAGCAGTTCTTC	NA	TRBJ2-1	TRBV10-3	NA
CATSRTTGDQPQHF	TGTGCCACCAGCAGGACCACAGGGGATCAGCCCCAGCATTTT	NA	TRBJ1-5	TRBV15	TRBD1
CASSLSPREQFF	TGTGCCAGCAGTTTATCCCCGAGGGAGCAGTTCTTC	NA	TRBJ2-1	TRBV12-3/TRBV12-4	NA
CASSLRLAGGTGGEQFF	TGTGCCAGTAGTCTACGACTAGCGGGAGGGACAGGCGGTGAGCAGTTCTTC	few	TRBJ2-1	TRBV19	TRBD2
CASSLGPSGSGDNGYTF	TGCGCCAGCAGCTTAGGACCCTCAGGGTCTGGGGACAACGGCTACACCTTC	few	TRBJ1-2	TRBV5-1	NA
CANSLLLANTDTQYF	TGTGCCAACAGCTTGTTACTAGCGAACACAGATACGCAGTATTTT	NA	TRBJ2-3	TRBV11-2	TRBD2